This TCR beta chain was captured by sequencing in a study of blood T cell repertoires in COVID-19 (dated by TCRdb to about 2020). Context from the whole study: The collaborator samples originated in the United States, Italy and Spain and spanned the acute and convalescent phases of COVID-19. The material from the prospective study consisted of cDNA or gDNA derived from T cells, B-cell-depleted T cells, or PBMCs. Deeply sampled blood TCRbeta repertoires from subjects exposed to, actively infected with, or recovered from COVID-19 were included in the dataset. The repertoires were released in a freely available public database meant as a resource for research on the immune response to SARS-CoV-2. Samples came from the ongoing ImmuneRACE study (first 160 participants) plus 1,254 subjects from 6 global collaborators. A de-identified subject ID, COVID-19 status, age in years and sex were almost always included in the sample metadata. HLA class I and class II types, where available, came from metadata supplied by the sample provider rather than from assay-based typing. Points the paper makes about the study in general: How much clinical and demographic metadata was included differed by source and by participant, and the metadata was provided uncurated.

This clone was detected a few times. This clone's antigen is unknown. No clone much larger than this one lies a single base away; base qualities are absent. TCRbeta CDR3 regions were amplified from genomic DNA using the immunoSEQ Assay, a bias-controlled multiplex PCR. The authors' analysis ran thus. Nucleated cell counts per sample were estimated from amplification of reference gene primers within the assay. Sequence reads were collapsed and filtered to measure the absolute abundance of every unique TCRbeta CDR3 rearrangement. For each sample, productive Simpson clonality was calculated as the square root of Simpson's diversity index over productive rearrangements. This is the immuneACCESS table as TCRdb keeps it, with only in-frame sequences that have V and J called. A part of the clones is gone; compared with another copy, unresolved V genes explain less than half, and the rest is unexplained. V and J calls and clone size are as listed in that table; D and trimming were resolved from the DNA. This sample lists hundreds of thousands of clones; about 87% were detected once. The top ten hold 9.5% to 13% of the sample.

In Seattle, one collaborating source enrolled patients while the infection was active and tracked those patients longitudinally over the course of disease. Each collaborating institution followed its own protocols to collect whole blood in K2EDTA tubes. For TCRbeta analysis, collaborators shipped samples as frozen whole blood, isolated PBMCs, or DNA extracted from either of those sample types. From the cysteine through the phenylalanine, the CDR3 covers 16 amino acids. Of all the DNA, just the CDR3 is kept, 48 bases in frame from base 1. The germline V gene encodes CDR1 SGHVS and CDR2 FNYEAQ. Trimming at the junction amounts to 3 bases on V and 0 bases on J, and the germline ends lie 12 bases apart.

In this chain, TRBV7-6 is recombined with TRBJ1-3, and TRBD1 may be the D gene, going by 6 matching bases. Specimen: peripheral blood. This receptor was taken from a woman aged 70 to 79 with COVID-19, enrolled during active disease. Here the CDR3 is given as CASSFDRDNSGNTIYF. The nucleotide sequence is TGTGCCAGCAGCTTCGACCGGGACAACTCTGGAAACACCATATATTTT.